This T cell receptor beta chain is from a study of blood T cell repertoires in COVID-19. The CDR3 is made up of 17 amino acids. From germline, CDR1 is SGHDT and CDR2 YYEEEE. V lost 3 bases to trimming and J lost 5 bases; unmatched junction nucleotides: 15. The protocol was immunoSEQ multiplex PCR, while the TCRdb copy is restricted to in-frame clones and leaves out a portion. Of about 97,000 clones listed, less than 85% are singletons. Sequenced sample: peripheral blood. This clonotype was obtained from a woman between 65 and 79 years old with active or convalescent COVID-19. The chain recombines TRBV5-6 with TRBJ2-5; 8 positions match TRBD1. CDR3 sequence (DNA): TGTGCCAGCAGCTCCACCCCCCTGACAGGGGCAGTTGAGACCCAGTACTTC. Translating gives CASSSTPLTGAVETQYF.